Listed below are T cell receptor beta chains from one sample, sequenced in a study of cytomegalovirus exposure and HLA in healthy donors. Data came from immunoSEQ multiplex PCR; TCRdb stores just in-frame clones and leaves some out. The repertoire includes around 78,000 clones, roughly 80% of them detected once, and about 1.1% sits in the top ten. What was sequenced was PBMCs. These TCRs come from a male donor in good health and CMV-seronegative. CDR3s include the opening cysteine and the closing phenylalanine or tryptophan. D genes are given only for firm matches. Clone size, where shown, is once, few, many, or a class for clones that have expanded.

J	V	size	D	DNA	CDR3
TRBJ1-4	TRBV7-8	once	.	TGTGCCAGCAGCTCAGTGAACCAGGGGGAAAAACTGTTTTTT	CASSSVNQGEKLFF
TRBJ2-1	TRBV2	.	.	TGTGCCAGCAGGAGGGACTTTCCCAGCTCCTACAATGAGCAGTTCTTC	CASRRDFPSSYNEQFF
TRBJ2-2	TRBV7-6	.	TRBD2	TGTGCCAGCAGCTTGATAAGCGGGGGAAACACCGGGGAGCTGTTTTTT	CASSLISGGNTGELFF
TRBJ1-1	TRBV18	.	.	TGTGCCAGCTCACCTGGACAGAACACTGAAGCTTTCTTT	CASSPGQNTEAFF
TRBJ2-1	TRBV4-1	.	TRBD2	TGCGCCAGCAGCCAACTTTCACTAGCGGCAAAGCAGTTCTTC	CASSQLSLAAKQFF
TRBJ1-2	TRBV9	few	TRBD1	TGTGCCAGCAGCGATGACAGGGGTCGCGGTGGCTACACCTTC	CASSDDRGRGGYTF
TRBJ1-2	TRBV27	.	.	TGTGCCAGCAGTTTCGGGGGGTATAACTATGGCTACACCTTC	CASSFGGYNYGYTF
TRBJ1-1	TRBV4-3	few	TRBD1	TGCGCCAGCAGGCCAACCCTACAGGGGGGAGAAGCTTTCTTT	CASRPTLQGGEAFF
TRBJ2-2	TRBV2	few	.	TGTGCCAGCAGTGAGGAAGGCGCCATGAGGACCGGGGAGCTGTTTTTT	CASSEEGAMRTGELFF
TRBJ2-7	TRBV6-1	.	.	TGTGCCAGCAGTGAAGGGCAGGGGTTCACCTACGAGCAGCACTTC	CASSEGQGFTYEQHF
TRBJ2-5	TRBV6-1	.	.	TGTGCCAGCAGTGGACAAACTAGTGGCGAGACCCAGTACTTC	CASSGQTSGETQYF
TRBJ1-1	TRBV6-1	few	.	TGTGCCAGCAGTGACTTTTCCGCTTTCTTT	CASSDFSAFF
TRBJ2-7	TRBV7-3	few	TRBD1	TGTGCCAGCAGCGCCCGACCGGGACAGGGGGCAGGAGAGCAGTACTTC	CASSARPGQGAGEQYF
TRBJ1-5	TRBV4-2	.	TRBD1	TGTGCCAGCAGCCAAAACCGGGGGGGGACAGGGAGGTATAGCAATCAGCCCCAGCATTTT	CASSQNRGGTGRYSNQPQHF
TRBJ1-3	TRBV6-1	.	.	TGTGCCAGCCGTGCCGGGACATCTGGCGACACCATATATTTT	CASRAGTSGDTIYF
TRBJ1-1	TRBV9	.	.	TGTGCCAGCAGCGTAGACAGGGACACTGAAGCTTTCTTT	CASSVDRDTEAFF
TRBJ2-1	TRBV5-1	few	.	TGCGCCAGCAGCTTCGGTCTAAAAGCCATTTCCAATGAGCAGTTCTTC	CASSFGLKAISNEQFF
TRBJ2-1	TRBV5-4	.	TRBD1	TGTGCCAGCAGCTTGGGGACAGGGTCGGGTTCCTACAATGAGCAGTTCTTC	CASSLGTGSGSYNEQFF
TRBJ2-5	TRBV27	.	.	TGTGCCAGCAGTTTATCGCGGAGCCAAGAGACCCAGTACTTC	CASSLSRSQETQYF
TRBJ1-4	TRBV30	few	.	TGTGCCTGGAGTGCCGATCAGGTTTATAATGAAAAACTGTTTTTT	CAWSADQVYNEKLFF
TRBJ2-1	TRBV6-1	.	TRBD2	TGTGCCAGCAGGGTTACTAGCGGAATCTACAATGAGCAGTTCTTC	CASRVTSGIYNEQFF
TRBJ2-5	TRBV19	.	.	TGTGCCAGTAGTATCGCGGGATATGAGACCCAGTACTTC	CASSIAGYETQYF
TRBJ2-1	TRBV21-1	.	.	TGTGCCAGCAGCAAACGAGGTCCCCGGGACAGCCCTTGCTACAATGAGCAGTTCTTC	CASSKRGPRDSPCYNEQFF
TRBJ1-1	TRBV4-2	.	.	TGTGCCAGCAGCCAAGTGGGGGACAATGAAGCTTTCTTT	CASSQVGDNEAFF
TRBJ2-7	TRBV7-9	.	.	TGTGCCAGCAGCTTATCAGAACGCTACGAGCAGTACTTC	CASSLSERYEQYF
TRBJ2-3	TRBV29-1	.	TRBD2	TGCAGCACAAGCGGGAGGGCCGGGGCAGATACGCAGTATTTT	CSTSGRAGADTQYF
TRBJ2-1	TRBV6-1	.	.	TGTGCCAGCAGTTGGGATGGGACTCACAATGAGCAGTTCTTC	CASSWDGTHNEQFF
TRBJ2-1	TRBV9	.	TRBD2	TGTGCCAGCAGCGACCTAGCGGGGGGTTACAATGAGCAGTTCTTC	CASSDLAGGYNEQFF
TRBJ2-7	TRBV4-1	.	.	TGCGCCAGCAGCGCAGGGGGGACCGCGGGCTACGAGCAGTACTTC	CASSAGGTAGYEQYF
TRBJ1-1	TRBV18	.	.	TGTGCCAGCTCAGAGGACATGAACACTGAAGCTTTCTTT	CASSEDMNTEAFF
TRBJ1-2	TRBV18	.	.	TGTGCCAGCTCCGCCTTACTCTCCGTGAAAGACTATGGCTACACCTTC	CASSALLSVKDYGYTF
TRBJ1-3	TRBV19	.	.	TGTGCCAGTAGTACCCCGGGAAACACCATATATTTT	CASSTPGNTIYF
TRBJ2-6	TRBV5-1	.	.	TGCGCCAGCAGCTCGAAACTAGTAAATGGGGCCAACGTCCTGACTTTC	CASSSKLVNGANVLTF
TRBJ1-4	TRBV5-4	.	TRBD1	TGTGCCAGCAGCCCGGGACAGTTTGCAACTAATGAAAAACTGTTTTTT	CASSPGQFATNEKLFF
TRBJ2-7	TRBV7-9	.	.	TGTTCCAGCAGCTTCGCGTACTACGAGCAGTACTTC	CSSSFAYYEQYF
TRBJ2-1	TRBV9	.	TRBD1	TGTGCCAGCAGCCTGTGGGACAGTAACAATGAGCAGTTCTTC	CASSLWDSNNEQFF
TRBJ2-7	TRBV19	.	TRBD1	TGTGCCAGTAGTCCAGGACAGGGAACCTACGAGCAGTACTTC	CASSPGQGTYEQYF
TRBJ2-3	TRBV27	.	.	TGTGCCAGCAGTTTACAAGATACGCAGTATTTT	CASSLQDTQYF
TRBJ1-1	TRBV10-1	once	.	TGCGCCACCCAACAGAACATGAACACTGAAGCTTTCTTT	CATQQNMNTEAFF
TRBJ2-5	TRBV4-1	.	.	TGCGCCAGCAGCCCACAGTGGATCGGCCACCAAGAGACCCAGTACTTC	CASSPQWIGHQETQYF
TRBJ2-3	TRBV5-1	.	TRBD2	TGCGCCAGCAGCTTACGGACTAGCGGGATTACAGATACGCAGTATTTT	CASSLRTSGITDTQYF
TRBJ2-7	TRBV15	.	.	TGTGCCACCAGCAGTCCCAACAGGGTAGAGAACTCCTACGAGCAGTACTTC	CATSSPNRVENSYEQYF
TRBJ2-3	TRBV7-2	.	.	TGTGCCAGCAGCCTGTCTAGCACAGATACGCAGTATTTT	CASSLSSTDTQYF
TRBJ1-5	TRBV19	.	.	TGTGCCAGTAGTATAGTGGGAGGAGGGAATCAGCCCCAGCATTTT	CASSIVGGGNQPQHF
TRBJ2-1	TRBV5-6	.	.	TGTGCCAGCAGCGCAGACAGGAATGAGCAGTTCTTC	CASSADRNEQFF
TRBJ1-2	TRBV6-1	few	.	TGTGCCAGCAGTGGGGCGGGGGGCTACACCTTC	CASSGAGGYTF
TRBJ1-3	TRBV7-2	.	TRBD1	TGTGCCAGCAGCTTGGACGGGACAGGGGGACGAAACACCATATATTTT	CASSLDGTGGRNTIYF
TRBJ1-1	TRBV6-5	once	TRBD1	TGTGCCAGCAGACCCGACAGGGGGACTGAAGCTTTCTTT	CASRPDRGTEAFF
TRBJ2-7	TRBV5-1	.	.	TGCGCCAGCAGCTTGTTCCCGGGAAGAGCCACAGGGAATTACTACGAGCAGTACTTC	CASSLFPGRATGNYYEQYF
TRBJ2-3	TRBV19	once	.	TGTGCCAGTAGCGTAACAGGATATATTAGCACAGATACGCAGTATTTT	CASSVTGYISTDTQYF
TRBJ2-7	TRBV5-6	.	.	TGTGCCAGCAGCTCCAGAATCGGGACATTCTACGAGCAGTACTTC	CASSSRIGTFYEQYF
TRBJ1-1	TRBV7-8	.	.	TGTGCCAGCAGCACCCAGGGTTTCTCGAACACTGAAGCTTTCTTT	CASSTQGFSNTEAFF
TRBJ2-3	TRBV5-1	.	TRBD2	TGCGCCAGCAGCTCGGGGACTAGCGGGGTCACAGATACGCAGTATTTT	CASSSGTSGVTDTQYF